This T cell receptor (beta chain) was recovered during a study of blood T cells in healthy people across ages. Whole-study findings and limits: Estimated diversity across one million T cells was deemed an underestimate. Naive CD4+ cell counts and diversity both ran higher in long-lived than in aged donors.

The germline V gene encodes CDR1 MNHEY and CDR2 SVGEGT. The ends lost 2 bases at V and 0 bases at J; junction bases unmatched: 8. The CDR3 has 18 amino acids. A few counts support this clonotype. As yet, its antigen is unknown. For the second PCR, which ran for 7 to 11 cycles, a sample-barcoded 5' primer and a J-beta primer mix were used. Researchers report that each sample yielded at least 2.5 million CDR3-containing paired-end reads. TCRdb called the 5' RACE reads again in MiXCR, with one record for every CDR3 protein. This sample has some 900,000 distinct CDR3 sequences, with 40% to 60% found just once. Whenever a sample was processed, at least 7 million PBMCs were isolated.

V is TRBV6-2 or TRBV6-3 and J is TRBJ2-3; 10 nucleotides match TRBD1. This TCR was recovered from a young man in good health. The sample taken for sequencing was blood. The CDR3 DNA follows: TGTGCCAGCAGTTACGAGACAGGGGGCGTTTCTAGCACAGATACGCAGTATTTT. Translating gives CASSYETGGVSSTDTQYF.